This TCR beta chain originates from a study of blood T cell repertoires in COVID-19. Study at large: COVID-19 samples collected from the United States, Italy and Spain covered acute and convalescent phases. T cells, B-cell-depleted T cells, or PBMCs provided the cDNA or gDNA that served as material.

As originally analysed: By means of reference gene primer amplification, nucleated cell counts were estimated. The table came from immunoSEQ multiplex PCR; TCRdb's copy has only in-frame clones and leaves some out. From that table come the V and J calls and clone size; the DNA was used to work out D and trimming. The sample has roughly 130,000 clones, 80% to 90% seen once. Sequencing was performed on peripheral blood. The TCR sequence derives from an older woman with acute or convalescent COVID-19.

The CDR3 spells CASSSPGTSGRNEQFF. CDR3 nucleotide sequence: TGTGCCAGCAGTTCTCCCGGGACTAGCGGGAGAAATGAGCAGTTCTTC. The V and J genes are TRBV7-9 and TRBJ2-1; 14 nucleotides align to TRBD2. Germline trimming cut 6 bases from V and 7 bases from J; bases unmatched to any gene: 8. Per germline, CDR1 SEHNR and CDR2 FQNEAQ (reference sequence). CDR3 size: 16 residues.